These T cell receptor beta chains were read from a single sample in a study of neurological immune-mediated disorders. TCRdb independently ran MiXCR on the 5' RACE reads; one entry per CDR3 protein. The sample has tens of thousands of distinct CDR3 sequences, approximately 3.8% seen once. Sequencing was performed on PBMCs. Every receptor here comes from a man aged 30-40 years with multiple sclerosis. Each CDR3 is given with its conserved first and last residue. The D gene is left open where the match is weak. Rows give clone size only sometimes, using once, few, many, or a class for an expanded clone.

CDR3nt,CDR3aa,abundance,len,v_gene,d_gene,j_gene
TGTGCCAGCAGCGTAGCCCTTCAAAATTCACCCCTCCACTTT,CASSVALQNSPLHF,many,14,TRBV9,.,TRBJ1-6
TGTGCCAGCAGTCTTGGACTTCCCTACGAGCAGTACTTC,CASSLGLPYEQYF,.,13,TRBV12-3/TRBV12-4,.,TRBJ2-7
TGTGCCAGCTCAGGAAAGGGGAACTACGAGCAGTACTTC,CASSGKGNYEQYF,many,13,TRBV6-6,.,TRBJ2-7
TGTGCCAGCAGCCCCGGCGGGTTGAGCACAGATACGCAGTATTTT,CASSPGGLSTDTQYF,many,15,TRBV7-3,.,TRBJ2-3
TGCGCCAGCAGCGCTGCGACTGGCACAGATACGCAGTATTTT,CASSAATGTDTQYF,many,14,TRBV5-1,.,TRBJ2-3
TGTGCCAGTAGTCCCTCAGGGATGAACACTGAAGCTTTCTTT,CASSPSGMNTEAFF,many,14,TRBV19,.,TRBJ1-1
TGCGCCAGCAGCGAACAGGGGGCATTCTACGAGCAGTACTTC,CASSEQGAFYEQYF,.,14,TRBV5-1,TRBD1,TRBJ2-7
TGTGCCAGCAGTACCAACGGGGAGACCCAGTACTTC,CASSTNGETQYF,many,12,TRBV28,.,TRBJ2-5
TGCGCCAGGAGGGGCCGTTGCCCCCATCAGCCCCAGCATTTT,CARRGRCPHQPQHF,many,14,TRBV5-1,.,TRBJ1-5
TGTGCCAGCTCACCACCGGCCGGGACTAGCGGGGGACTAGAGACCCAGTACTTC,CASSPPAGTSGGLETQYF,few,18,TRBV18,TRBD2,TRBJ2-5
TGCGCCAGCAGCTTGGCCTCCCCGCCGGAGACGCAGTATTTT,CASSLASPPETQYF,few,14,TRBV5-1,.,TRBJ2-3
TGTGCCAGCAGCCAAGTTACAGGCGCCTACGAGCAGTACTTC,CASSQVTGAYEQYF,.,14,TRBV3-1,.,TRBJ2-7
TGTGCCAGCAGCCAGGACGGTACGAACACTGAAGCTTTCTTT,CASSQDGTNTEAFF,many,14,TRBV7-2,.,TRBJ1-1
TGCAGTGCTAGGCCCGGACGGAAAGCCTACGAGCAGTACTTC,CSARPGRKAYEQYF,many,14,TRBV20-1,.,TRBJ2-7
TGTGCCAGCAGTGGGACAGGGTACGAGCAGTACTTC,CASSGTGYEQYF,many,12,TRBV25-1,TRBD1,TRBJ2-7
TGTGCCAGCGTCTTTGCCAGGCCCGGAAACACCATATATTTT,CASVFARPGNTIYF,many,14,TRBV6-2/TRBV6-3,.,TRBJ1-3
TGCAGTGCTAGGTTTGCAGGAGAATGGTCACCCCTCCACTTT,CSARFAGEWSPLHF,many,14,TRBV20-1,.,TRBJ1-6
TGCAGTGCTAGAGGGGGGACTGAGCAGTTCTTC,CSARGGTEQFF,many,11,TRBV20-1,.,TRBJ2-1
TGTGCCAGCAGCGTAGACCGAGAGGGGGTAGGCTATGGCTACACCTTC,CASSVDREGVGYGYTF,many,16,TRBV9,.,TRBJ1-2
TGTGCCAGTAGAAGGAGAGAGGAGGAGCAGTTCTTC,CASRRREEEQFF,many,12,TRBV19,.,TRBJ2-1
TGCAGTGCTAGAGTGGGGGGAATGAACACTGAAGCTTTCTTT,CSARVGGMNTEAFF,many,14,TRBV20-1,.,TRBJ1-1
TGTGCCAGCAGACAGGGTGTGCAGGGCGGGTATGGCTACACCTTC,CASRQGVQGGYGYTF,.,15,TRBV6-1,.,TRBJ1-2
TGTGCCAGCAGTCCATGGGGTGACAGGGGCCCCCACAATGAGCAGTTCTTC,CASSPWGDRGPHNEQFF,many,17,TRBV28,TRBD1,TRBJ2-1
TGCAGTGCTAGAGATAGGGCGGGATGGGACACTGAAGCTTTCTTT,CSARDRAGWDTEAFF,many,15,TRBV20-1,.,TRBJ1-1
TGTGCCAGCAGCCTAACGGACGGCAGATCGGAAAAACTGTTTTTT,CASSLTDGRSEKLFF,many,15,TRBV7-2,.,TRBJ1-4
TGCAGTGCCAACCTGGGGCCCCAACTAGTTCGGTCCTACAATGAGCAGTTCTTC,CSANLGPQLVRSYNEQFF,many,18,TRBV20-1,.,TRBJ2-1
TGTGCCACCAGCTTTGCAGGGGTAAACACTGGAGCTTTCTTT,CATSFAGVNTGAFF,.,14,TRBV15,.,TRBJ1-1
TGCAGTGCTGAGCGGGGGCACTACACAGATACGCAGTATTTT,CSAERGHYTDTQYF,many,14,TRBV20-1,TRBD2,TRBJ2-3
TGTGCCAGCAGCGTAGGGACGGGCACGAACACCGGGGAGCTGTTTTTT,CASSVGTGTNTGELFF,many,16,TRBV9,.,TRBJ2-2
TGTGCCAGCAGCCCGTACACCAGAGGGCAGGGGGACGAAAAACTGTTTTTT,CASSPYTRGQGDEKLFF,few,17,TRBV7-2,TRBD1,TRBJ1-4
TGTGCCAGCAGCCTGGGACAGGGGGACACCGGGGAGCTGTTTTTT,CASSLGQGDTGELFF,many,15,TRBV13,TRBD1,TRBJ2-2
TGTGCCAGCTCACCGACCGGGGGCGGGGACACTGAAGCTTTCTTT,CASSPTGGGDTEAFF,few,15,TRBV18,.,TRBJ1-1
TGTGCCAGCAGCTTCTTAGGGTTCGAAGAGACCCAGTACTTC,CASSFLGFEETQYF,many,14,TRBV5-6,.,TRBJ2-5
TGTGCCATCAGTCTAGGAGGGGGGAATCAGCCCCAGCATTTT,CAISLGGGNQPQHF,many,14,TRBV10-3,.,TRBJ1-5
TGTGCCAGCAGTTTACCCGGGACTAGCGGATCCTACAATGAGCAGTTCTTC,CASSLPGTSGSYNEQFF,many,17,TRBV28,TRBD2,TRBJ2-1
TGTGCCAGCACCCCAGACGCGCGCCGTCCCTACGAGCAGTACTTC,CASTPDARRPYEQYF,many,15,TRBV3-1,.,TRBJ2-7
TGCAGTCCCAGGGGGCGCACAGATACGCAGTATTTT,CSPRGRTDTQYF,.,12,TRBV20-1,TRBD1,TRBJ2-3
TGTGCCAGCAGCTTACGGGGACGGGACTCTTATAATTCACCCCTCCACTTT,CASSLRGRDSYNSPLHF,many,17,TRBV7-8,.,TRBJ1-6
TGTGCCAGCAGTTTCGGGGTCTCTGGGGCCAACGTCCTGACTTTC,CASSFGVSGANVLTF,many,15,TRBV12-3/TRBV12-4,.,TRBJ2-6
TGTGCCATCAGCAAACGGGGGCAGCAAGAGACCCAGTACTTC,CAISKRGQQETQYF,many,14,TRBV10-3,.,TRBJ2-5
TGCAGCGTTGAACCAGGCGTTCCCACCGGGGAGCTGTTTTTT,CSVEPGVPTGELFF,many,14,TRBV29-1,.,TRBJ2-2
TGTGCCAGCAGTTTTAGGGGTACGCAGTATTTT,CASSFRGTQYF,.,11,TRBV12-3/TRBV12-4,.,TRBJ2-3
TGCAGTGCAGGGGGCAGTAGCTATGGCTACACCTTC,CSAGGSSYGYTF,.,12,TRBV20-1,TRBD1,TRBJ1-2
TGCGCCAGCAGCTTGGGGACTAGCGGGCTATACTACGAGCAGTACTTC,CASSLGTSGLYYEQYF,many,16,TRBV5-1,TRBD2,TRBJ2-7
TGCGCCAGCAGGGTGGACAGTAGCACAGATACGCAGTATTTT,CASRVDSSTDTQYF,many,14,TRBV5-1,.,TRBJ2-3
TGTGCCAGCAGTTTATGGGGTTCACCCCTCCACTTT,CASSLWGSPLHF,many,12,TRBV12-3/TRBV12-4,.,TRBJ1-6
TGTGCCAGCAAGGGGTCGGTCACTGAAGCTTTCTTT,CASKGSVTEAFF,many,12,TRBV6-5,.,TRBJ1-1
TGCGCCAGCGCCTCAGGGGTAAGGAGGGAAGAGACCCAGTACTTC,CASASGVRREETQYF,many,15,TRBV5-1,.,TRBJ2-5
TGTGCCAGCAGCCCCGGGACAGGGAGCTCTGGAAACACCATATATTTT,CASSPGTGSSGNTIYF,.,16,TRBV3-1,TRBD1,TRBJ1-3
TGCAGTGCTACCATCATGGAGAGCGATGGCTACACCTTC,CSATIMESDGYTF,many,13,TRBV20-1,.,TRBJ1-2
TGCAGTGCTAGAGATCGAACCTATGCGAGCCATGAGCAGTTCTTC,CSARDRTYASHEQFF,many,15,TRBV20-1,.,TRBJ2-1